This is a list of T cell receptor beta chains from one sample in a study of shared clonotypes between healthy human individuals. Profiling relied on immunoSEQ multiplex PCR, and the TCRdb table lists in-frame clones only, not all of them. The data show millions of clones, with more than 85% seen just once and roughly 1.7% held by the top ten. The specimen sequenced was naive CD8+ T cells from PBMCs. The source is a man between 18 and 35 years old in good health. Some clones in this sample may be carry-over from other donors' samples. Both conserved end residues are part of each CDR3. The order of the fields is CDR3 length, D gene, V gene, J gene, CDR3 protein. D genes are given only for firm matches.

14,TRBD1,TRBV5-6,TRBJ2-1,CASSISPGQGAEFF
16,-,TRBV11-3,TRBJ2-3,CASSRVPESRTDTQYF
16,-,TRBV6-5,TRBJ2-3,CASSYSGHLITDTQYF
11,-,TRBV5-6,TRBJ2-1,CASILGGEQFF
12,-,TRBV7-9,TRBJ2-7,CASRDSFYEQYF
13,TRBD1,TRBV19,TRBJ2-2,CASSAQGAGELFF
16,TRBD1,TRBV25-1,TRBJ2-1,CASSGWDRGIHNEQFF
16,TRBD1,TRBV10-3,TRBJ1-4,CAISDPGQGPNEKLFF
15,-,TRBV11-2,TRBJ2-3,CASSLRGRGTDTQYF
15,-,TRBV15,TRBJ1-3,CATSRDRPPRNTIYF
14,-,TRBV9,TRBJ2-7,CASSAFTDSYEQYF
15,TRBD1,TRBV7-9,TRBJ1-2,CASRGNRGHNYGYTF
14,TRBD1,TRBV9,TRBJ2-5,CASSAPDRGETQYF
17,-,TRBV27,TRBJ2-2,CASSPLPGLALAGELFF
17,TRBD2,TRBV9,TRBJ2-2,CASSPRTSGENTGELFF
16,-,TRBV6-5,TRBJ1-4,CASSYEFAITNEKLFF
14,-,TRBV25-1,TRBJ1-1,CASSEEAGNTEAFF
14,-,TRBV19,TRBJ2-2,CASSIDLDPGELFF
13,-,TRBV7-9,TRBJ2-5,CASSSKTSETQYF
14,TRBD1,TRBV6-1,TRBJ1-2,CASSRGQGHYGYTF
12,-,TRBV19,TRBJ2-3,CASSPRGDTQYF
15,-,TRBV14,TRBJ2-1,CASSLYGEGMGEQFF
14,-,TRBV7-9,TRBJ2-7,CASSLLEAPYEQYF
16,TRBD2,TRBV10-1,TRBJ2-5,CASSDSPAGGLETQYF
17,TRBD1,TRBV28,TRBJ1-5,CASSLDREGSSNQPQHF
15,TRBD1,TRBV7-9,TRBJ2-1,CASSSGQGALNEQFF
12,-,TRBV27,TRBJ2-2,CASSYPPGELFF
13,-,TRBV2,TRBJ1-4,CASSTQRDEKLFF
14,-,TRBV27,TRBJ2-7,CASSLSGRAGEQYF
16,TRBD1,TRBV13,TRBJ2-2,CASSPAQGARIGELFF
16,-,TRBV7-2,TRBJ1-5,CASSLNHRAVGQPQHF
11,-,TRBV6-5,TRBJ1-1,CAVKVGGTAFF
16,-,TRBV7-9,TRBJ2-2,CASSLGPQGNTGELFF
12,-,TRBV28,TRBJ2-7,CASSWDGYEQYF
11,TRBD2,TRBV6-6,TRBJ2-1,CASTASGEQFF
16,-,TRBV5-6,TRBJ2-5,CASSLSGFDGKETQYF